The 23 T cell receptor beta chains presented below share a single source sample, sequenced in a study of blood T cell repertoires in COVID-19. TCRdb's copy holds only in-frame clones and misses some; the assay was immunoSEQ multiplex PCR. Of about 240,000 clones listed, around 87% were seen once; the top ten hold about 3%. Sequencing was done on a sample of peripheral blood. The origin of the receptors is a young woman who had recovered from COVID-19.

The genes are TRBV27 and TRBJ2-7, with D perhaps TRBD1 (6 bases). Deletions cut 1 base from V and 1 base from J, with 20 bases between. Per germline, CDR1 MNHEY and CDR2 SMNVEV (reference sequence). The CDR3 is 18 residues long. CDR3 DNA: TGTGCCAGCAGTTTATTGAGTGCAGGGGATTCCTATTCCTACGAGCAGTACTTC. This encodes CASSLLSAGDSYSYEQYF.

V gene TRBV5-4 combines with J gene TRBJ1-6; 7 bases align to TRBD1. CDR1 is SGHNT and CDR2 is YYREEE in the germline V gene (reference sequence). Trimming cost V 2 bases and J 7 bases; bases outside gene matches: 21. The CDR3 is 20 amino acids. DNA for the CDR3: TGTGCCAGCAGCTTTTTCCGGGACAGTCTAGGGTGGACCCGAAATTCACCCCTCCACTTT. Protein product: CASSFFRDSLGWTRNSPLHF.

V is TRBV10-3 and J is TRBJ2-7; D possibly corresponds to TRBD1 (5 bases). The germline V and J ends were trimmed by 4 bases and 4 bases, with 11 bases remaining between them. There are 13 residues in the CDR3. CDR1 is ENHRY, CDR2 SYGVKD, per germline. The CDR3: CAISGVRDYEQYF. In nucleotides, the CDR3 is TGTGCCATCAGTGGTGTCAGGGATTACGAGCAGTACTTC.

This clone was seen more than once but under ten times. The chain uses TRBV5-1 and TRBJ2-2; D is perhaps TRBD2 (6 bases). Germline V gene sequence: CDR1 SGHRS, CDR2 YFSETQ. Trimming removed 1 base at V and 4 bases at J, with 14 bases between. This CDR3 is 16 amino acids long. The DNA for the CDR3 is TGCGCCAGCAGCTTGAGGGGCGCGGGGAGCACCGGGGAGCTGTTTTTT. Encoded protein: CASSLRGAGSTGELFF.

The CDR3 DNA reads TGTGCCAGTAGTCTAGCCGGGACAGGGAAAGATACGCAGTATTTT. It encodes CASSLAGTGKDTQYF. This sequence joins TRBV19 and TRBJ2-3; 9 positions agree with TRBD1. CDR1 and CDR2 (germline): LNHDA, SQIVND (reference sequence). V lost 5 bases, J lost 5 bases, and 8 bases stayed unmatched. The CDR3 runs to 15 residues.

In its sample, this clone was seen a few times. The V gene is TRBV10-3, the J gene TRBJ1-5; D is undetermined. The germline CDR1 and CDR2 sequences are ENHRY and SYGVKD. The CDR3 has 13 amino acids. The V end lost 3 bases, the J end lost 7 bases, and 10 bases lay between the germline ends. The CDR3 sequence is CAISDTVGQPQHF. In DNA, the CDR3 is TGTGCCATCAGTGATACAGTTGGGCAGCCCCAGCATTTT.

This chain uses TRBV2 with TRBJ1-5; no firm D call. V was trimmed by 3 bases and J by 4 bases, leaving 7 bases between them. CDR3 length: 13 amino acids. The germline V gene has CDR1 SNHLY and CDR2 FYNNEI. CDR3: CASSESVNQPQHF. The CDR3 DNA follows: TGTGCCAGCAGTGAGTCGGTTAATCAGCCCCAGCATTTT.

The V and J genes are TRBV6-5 and TRBJ1-6; no definite D call. The V end lost 7 bases, the J end lost 5 bases, and 6 bases lay between the germline ends. The CDR3 is made up of 12 amino acids. The germline V gene encodes CDR1 MNHEY and CDR2 SVGAGI. The CDR3 sequence is CASTRNNSPLHF. The DNA of the CDR3 is TGTGCCAGCACTAGGAATAATTCACCCCTCCACTTT.

The chain employs TRBV5-6 and TRBJ2-7; possible D gene TRBD1, 6 bases. CDR3 size: 16 residues. Trimming took 1 base from V and 5 from J, leaving 19 bases between them. The V gene's germline CDR1 is SGHDT and CDR2 YYEEEE. DNA of the CDR3: TGTGCCAGCAGCTTGTCTTCAGGACAGAGATCCCACGAGCAGTACTTC. This sequence encodes CASSLSSGQRSHEQYF.

V and J are TRBV7-3 and TRBJ2-3, with D possibly being TRBD1 (5 bases). Trimming removed 2 bases from V and 3 bases from J, with 9 bases in between. In germline, CDR1 is SGHTA, CDR2 FQGTGA. This CDR3 has 14 residues. The CDR3, as DNA: TGTGCCAGCAGCTTAGAAGGGGATACAGATACGCAGTATTTT. Translating it yields CASSLEGDTDTQYF.

In its sample, this clone was seen once. The chain carries TRBV7-2 and TRBJ2-7, with D perhaps TRBD2 (6 bases). CDR1 and CDR2 from the germline V gene are SGHTA and FQGNSA. V lost 6 bases and J 3 bases, leaving 12 bases between the germline ends. This CDR3 is built from 13 residues. The CDR3 region has the DNA TGTGCCAGCAGTACGACTAGTAGCTACGAGCAGTACTTC. Residues: CASSTTSSYEQYF.

This clone occurred a few times. This chain uses TRBV19 with TRBJ2-2; maybe TRBD2 (5 bases). V was trimmed by 10 bases and J by 0 bases, leaving 12 bases between them. The CDR3 runs 14 residues. CDR1 is LNHDA and CDR2 is SQIVND in the germline V gene (reference sequence). CDR3 sequence: CAMRAGANTGELFF. For the CDR3, the DNA is TGTGCCATGAGGGCAGGCGCGAACACCGGGGAGCTGTTTTTT.

The chain carries TRBV6-5 and TRBJ1-1, with a tentative D call TRBD1 (6 bases). Germline lookup yields CDR1 MNHEY and CDR2 SVGAGI. This CDR3 is built from 14 residues. V lost 0 bases and J lost 5, with 10 bases in between. The CDR3 DNA sequence: TGTGCCAGCAGTTACTCACAGGGTAGGACTGAAGCTTTCTTT. It encodes CASSYSQGRTEAFF.

This chain links TRBV9 with TRBJ2-7; D perhaps matches TRBD1 (6 bases). This CDR3 has 14 amino acids. Germline CDR1 and CDR2: SGDLS and YYNGEE. Trimming took 3 bases from V and 1 from J, leaving 11 bases between them. CDR3 coding DNA: TGTGCCAGCAGCGAGGTGGGGGCTTCCTACGAGCAGTACTTC. The encoded protein is CASSEVGASYEQYF.

The chain employs TRBV9 and TRBJ2-3; tentative D call: TRBD2 (6 bases). The CDR3 totals 15 residues. V gave up 1 base and J gave up 0 bases, with 9 bases separating them. CDR1 and CDR2 (germline): SGDLS, YYNGEE. For the CDR3, the DNA is TGTGCCAGCAGCGTACTAGCGCGAAGCACAGATACGCAGTATTTT. Its translation: CASSVLARSTDTQYF.

The chain couples TRBV5-4 to TRBJ2-2; maybe TRBD1 (6 bases). The V gene lost 2 bases and the J gene lost 4 bases, with 15 bases spanning the gap. The germline gives CDR1 SGHNT, CDR2 YYREEE (reference sequence). This CDR3 is 16 amino acids long. As DNA, the CDR3 is TGTGCCAGCAGCTTTTTTACTGGACAGAGCACCGGGGAGCTGTTTTTT. Translated, it gives CASSFFTGQSTGELFF.

J is TRBJ2-7 and V is TRBV6-2 or TRBV6-3, with TRBD2 identical over 11 bases. Germline CDR1 MNHEY, CDR2 SVGEGT. The length of the CDR3 is 17 residues. J gave up 0 bases and V 2 bases, and 6 bases lay outside the gene matches. The CDR3 is CASSYRTSGLNSYEQYF. In DNA form, the CDR3 reads TGTGCCAGCAGTTACAGGACTAGCGGGCTAAACTCCTACGAGCAGTACTTC.

The DNA for the CDR3 is TGCGCCAGCAGTAGCCTCGGAGGGGCTAACTATGGCTACACCTTC. This gives the protein CASSSLGGANYGYTF. This chain connects TRBV10-2 to TRBJ1-2; D possibly corresponds to TRBD1 (5 bases). Germline V CDR1 and CDR2: WSHSY, SAAADI. The V end was cut by 5 bases, the J end by 0 bases, with 13 bases between. The CDR3 runs 15 residues.

The V gene is TRBV27, the J gene TRBJ2-1; D is possibly TRBD1 (6 bases). Looked up from germline, CDR1 is MNHEY and CDR2 is SMNVEV (reference sequence). The CDR3 runs to 11 residues. Trimming took off 5 bases at V and 14 bases at J, with 13 bases between the two ends. The DNA of the CDR3 is TGTGCCAGCAGTAATCCCAGGGGCGAGTTCTTC. Translated: CASSNPRGEFF.

J is TRBJ2-7 and V is TRBV6-5; possible D gene TRBD1, 6 bases. This CDR3 region has 14 residues. Germline V lookup: CDR1 MNHEY, CDR2 SVGAGI. V lost 6 bases and J lost 0, with 12 bases in between. The CDR3 nucleotides are TGTGCCAGCAGGTCACAGGGCAACTCCTACGAGCAGTACTTC. Its translation: CASRSQGNSYEQYF.

CDR3 sequence: CASSQEGRGISGNTIYF. In nucleotides, the CDR3 is TGTGCCAGCAGCCAAGAGGGAAGGGGGATTTCTGGAAACACCATATATTTT. The chain joins TRBV3-1 (or the pseudogene TRBV3-2) to TRBJ1-3, with D tentatively TRBD1 (6 bases). From germline, CDR1 is LGHDT and CDR2 YNNKEL (reference sequence). The CDR3 extends over 17 amino acids. V was pared by 0 bases and J by 1 base, with 13 bases between.

The chain uses TRBV28 and TRBJ2-2, with 7 bases lining up with TRBD1. Germline lookup yields CDR1 MDHEN and CDR2 SYDVKM. The CDR3 consists of 15 residues. J was trimmed by 5 bases and V by 3 bases; bases with no gene match: 6. The CDR3 nucleotides read TGTGCCAGCAGTTTCCGGGACAGAGGGACCGGGGAGCTGTTTTTT. This sequence encodes CASSFRDRGTGELFF.

V is TRBV19 and J is TRBJ1-1; D is unclear. The CDR3 loop spans 14 amino acids. Trimming stripped 0 bases from V and 3 bases from J, with 8 bases between. CDR1 LNHDA and CDR2 SQIVND come from the germline V gene (reference sequence). The CDR3 DNA reads TGTGCCAGTAGTATAGATATGAGGCACACTGAAGCTTTCTTT. Protein product: CASSIDMRHTEAFF.